These 11 T cell receptor beta chains originate from one sample sequenced in a study of shared clonotypes between healthy human individuals. The repertoire was sequenced with immunoSEQ multiplex PCR; TCRdb's copy has only in-frame clones and lacks some. The table lists over 1.4 million clones, roughly 95% of them singletons. The sample taken for sequencing was naive CD4+ T cells sorted from blood. Subset given: CD45RA+ positively selected. These receptors all come from a man in his thirties or forties in good health.

The CDR3 coding sequence is TGTGCCAGCAGCAAGGGACAGGGACTCAGCGGGCCCTCCTACAATGAGCAGTTCTTC. This sequence encodes CASSKGQGLSGPSYNEQFF. This chain links TRBV21-1 with TRBJ2-1; no check of the table's D call, TRBD1, against the DNA was made. TRBV21-1 is noted as a pseudogene. The CDR3 runs to 19 residues.

The chain uses TRBV6-5 and TRBJ2-1; 15 nucleotides line up with TRBD2. The germline CDR1 and CDR2 sequences are MNHEY and SVGAGI. V lost 7 bases and J lost 13; bases outside the gene matches: 8. The CDR3 runs to 14 residues. The DNA for the CDR3 is TGTGCCAGCATAGGGACTAGCGGGAGGAGGGAACAGTTCTTC. Its protein product is CASIGTSGRREQFF.

Comments on this clone: Other DNA sequences in the same sample also yield this CDR3. V gene TRBV5-1 combines with J gene TRBJ2-2; 7 nucleotides align to TRBD1. The trim removed 0 bases at V and 1 base at J, leaving 3 bases unmatched. Germline V gene sequence: CDR1 SGHRS, CDR2 YFSETQ. The CDR3 is 16 amino acids. As DNA, the CDR3 is TGCGCCAGCAGCTTGGGGGCAGGGGGGAACACCGGGGAGCTGTTTTTT. It yields the protein CASSLGAGGNTGELFF.

This chain's CDR3 is CASSRDSGVDTQYF. The CDR3 bases are TGTGCCAGCAGCAGGGACTCAGGGGTGGATACGCAGTATTTT. V gene TRBV4-2 combines with J gene TRBJ2-3; D is possibly TRBD1 or TRBD2 (6 bases each). The CDR3 spans 14 residues. CDR1 and CDR2 (germline): LGHNA, YNFKEQ. The V end was cut by 5 bases, the J end by 6 bases, with 15 bases between.

This chain connects TRBV6-1 to TRBJ2-7; D tentatively fits TRBD1 or TRBD2 (6 bases each). The V gene's germline CDR1 is MNHNS and CDR2 SASEGT. The CDR3 length is 14 residues. Trimming pared 4 bases from V and 3 bases from J, leaving 13 bases between. CDR3 coding DNA: TGTGCCAGCAGTGGAACACAGGGACTCTACGAGCAGTACTTC. It specifies CASSGTQGLYEQYF.

This clone appeared a single time. The chain is built from TRBV5-1 and TRBJ2-1, with TRBD2 matching 14 bases. This CDR3 spans 17 amino acids. CDR1 is SGHRS, CDR2 YFSETQ, per germline. V lost 7 bases to trimming and J lost 4 bases; unmatched junction nucleotides: 10. The CDR3 is CASSPRLAGGGYNEQFF. The CDR3 region has the DNA TGCGCCAGCTCCCCCCGACTAGCGGGAGGGGGGTACAATGAGCAGTTCTTC.

The chain is built from TRBV29-1 and TRBJ2-7; 8 bases align to TRBD1. The CDR3 has 14 amino acids. The V gene's germline CDR1 is SQVTM and CDR2 ANQGSEA. Trimming took 2 bases from V and 5 from J; bases not matched to a gene: 8. CDR3 sequence reads: CSVEIGGQGHEQYF. CDR3 in DNA: TGCAGCGTTGAAATCGGTGGACAGGGCCACGAGCAGTACTTC.

This chain uses TRBV19 with TRBJ2-6, with 7 bases identical to TRBD2. Germline CDR1 LNHDA, CDR2 SQIVND (reference sequence). CDR3 length: 14 residues. Germline trimming cut 5 bases from V and 3 bases from J; bases unmatched to any gene: 1. The CDR3 loop reads CASSRGVGANVLTF. The CDR3 DNA sequence: TGTGCCAGTAGTCGGGGGGTTGGGGCCAACGTCCTGACTTTC.

The CDR3 region has the DNA TGTGCCAGCACGAAACCTGGAAATTACAATGAGCAGTTCTTC. Protein: CASTKPGNYNEQFF. The V and J genes are TRBV28 and TRBJ2-1, with D uncertain. The CDR3 runs 14 residues. V lost 7 bases, J lost 4 bases, and 14 bases lay in between. Germline loops: CDR1 MDHEN, CDR2 SYDVKM.

V gene TRBV5-1 combines with J gene TRBJ1-6; D not certain. Germline V CDR1 and CDR2: SGHRS, YFSETQ. Trimming took 1 base from V and 7 from J, leaving 6 bases between them. The CDR3 runs 13 residues. The DNA for the CDR3 is TGCGCCAGCAGCTTGACGGCAAATTCACCCCTCCACTTT. It is translated as CASSLTANSPLHF. Filled out from reference TRBV5-1 and TRBJ1-6, the complete variable domain reads KAGVTQTPRYLIKTRGQQVTLSCSPISGHRSVSWYQQTPGQGLQFLFEYFSETQRNKGNFPGRFSGRQFSNSRSEMNVSTLELGDSALYLCASSLTANSPLHFGNGTRLTVT.

The CDR3 coding sequence is TGTGCCATCAACTCTAAATCCACAGATACGCAGTATTTT. Its protein product is CAINSKSTDTQYF. The V and J genes are TRBV6-6 and TRBJ2-3; D gene uncertain. This CDR3 has 13 residues. Germline V lookup: CDR1 MNHNY, CDR2 SVGAGI (reference sequence). With 10 bases removed from V and 2 bases from J, the gap between germline ends came to 13 bases.